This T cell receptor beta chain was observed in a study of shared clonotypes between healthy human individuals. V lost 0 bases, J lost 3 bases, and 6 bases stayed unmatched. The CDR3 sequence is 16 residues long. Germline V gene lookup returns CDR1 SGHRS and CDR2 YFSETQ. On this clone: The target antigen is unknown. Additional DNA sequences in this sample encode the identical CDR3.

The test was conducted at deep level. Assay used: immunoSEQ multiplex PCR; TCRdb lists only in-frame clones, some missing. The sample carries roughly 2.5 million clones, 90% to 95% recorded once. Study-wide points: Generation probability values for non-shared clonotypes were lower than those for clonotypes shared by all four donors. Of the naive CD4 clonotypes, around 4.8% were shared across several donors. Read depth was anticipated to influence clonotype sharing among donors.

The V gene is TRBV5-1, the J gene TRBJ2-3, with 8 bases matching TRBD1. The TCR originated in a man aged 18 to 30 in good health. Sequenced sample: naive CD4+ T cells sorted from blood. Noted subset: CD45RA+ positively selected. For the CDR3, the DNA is TGCGCCAGCAGCTTGGTTGGACAGGGACTTACAGATACGCAGTATTTT. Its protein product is CASSLVGQGLTDTQYF.